The 22 T cell receptor beta chains presented below share a single source sample, sequenced in a study of blood T cell repertoires in COVID-19 (dated by TCRdb to 2018 to 2021). Libraries were constructed by the immunoSEQ multiplex PCR assay. This is the immuneACCESS table as TCRdb keeps it, with only in-frame sequences that have V and J called. A part of the clones is gone; compared with another copy, unresolved V genes explain less than half, and the rest is unexplained. The sample table lists around 180,000 clones, 75% to 90% of them with a count of one. The ten largest clones represent 2% to 2.5% of the sample. Sequences were obtained from PBMCs or T cells enriched from blood (not recorded which). All receptors derive from a woman aged 40 to 55 with acute COVID-19.

The chain links TRBV19 to TRBJ2-2; 9 nucleotides line up with TRBD1. The CDR3 totals 13 residues. Germline trimming cut 6 bases from V and 5 bases from J; bases unmatched to any gene: 1. From germline, CDR1 is LNHDA and CDR2 SQIVND (reference sequence). As DNA, the CDR3 is TGTGCCAGTAGGGGGACAGGGACCGGGGAGCTGTTTTTT. Residues: CASRGTGTGELFF.

This clone came up once. This rearrangement joins TRBV3-1 (or the pseudogene TRBV3-2) to TRBJ2-2; no definite D call. The CDR3 contains 11 residues. Germline V gene sequence: CDR1 LGHDT, CDR2 YNNKEL (reference sequence). Trimming took off 6 bases at V and 8 bases at J, with 7 bases between the two ends. CDR3 sequence (DNA): TGTGCCAGCAGTGCGTGGGGGGAGCTGTTTTTT. Protein sequence: CASSAWGELFF.

The chain links TRBV30 to TRBJ2-3, with 7 bases that match TRBD2. Trimming removed 5 bases from V and 1 base from J; junction bases left unmatched: 3. CDR1 is GTSNPN, CDR2 SVGIG, per germline (reference sequence). CDR3 length equals 13 residues. Written as DNA, the CDR3 is TGTGCCTGGGGTGCGGGGGGCACAGATACGCAGTATTTT. Encoded protein: CAWGAGGTDTQYF. Looking up the rest from reference TRBV30 and TRBJ2-3 gives the full variable domain: SQTIHQWPATLVQPVGSPLSLECTVEGTSNPNLYWYRQAAGRGLQLLFYSVGIGQISSEVPQNLSASRPQDRQFILSSKKLLLSDSGFYLCAWGAGGTDTQYFGPGTRLTVL.

The V and J genes are TRBV6-5 and TRBJ2-5, with D tentatively TRBD1 (5 bases). The V end was cut by 9 bases, the J end by 4 bases, with 15 bases between. CDR3 length equals 13 residues. Germline lookup yields CDR1 MNHEY and CDR2 SVGAGI. CDR3 in amino acids: CASTIRVAETQYF. The CDR3 DNA reads TGTGCCAGTACGATCAGGGTCGCAGAGACCCAGTACTTC.

This clone occurred a few times. CDR3 loop: CASSLRAGDGYTF. The CDR3 nucleotides read TGTGCCAGCAGCTTAAGGGCAGGGGACGGCTACACCTTC. J is TRBJ1-2 and V is TRBV2, with D perhaps matching TRBD1 (6 bases). CDR3 length: 13 amino acids. The germline CDR1 and CDR2 sequences are SNHLY and FYNNEI. The V end lost 6 bases, the J end lost 8 bases, and 16 bases lay between the germline ends.

J is TRBJ2-3 and V is TRBV2; tentative D call: TRBD1 (5 bases). The CDR3 consists of 13 residues. Per germline, CDR1 SNHLY and CDR2 FYNNEI. Trimming left V 7 bases short and J 0 bases short, with 8 bases between. This CDR3 reads CASKRGSTDTQYF. CDR3 coding DNA: TGTGCCAGCAAAAGGGGAAGCACAGATACGCAGTATTTT.

The V and J genes are TRBV9 and TRBJ2-1, with TRBD1 identical over 9 bases. The ends lost 3 bases at V and 3 bases at J; junction bases unmatched: 4. This CDR3 has 15 residues. The germline gives CDR1 SGDLS, CDR2 YYNGEE. The CDR3 DNA reads TGTGCCAGCAGCGCCCGGGACAGGGACTACAATGAGCAGTTCTTC. This translates into CASSARDRDYNEQFF.

The V call is TRBV7-3, the J call TRBJ2-6; 7 nucleotides match TRBD2. There are 16 residues in the CDR3. Germline V gives CDR1 SGHTA, CDR2 FQGTGA. Trimming removed 6 bases from V and 0 bases from J; junction bases left unmatched: 5. CDR3 residues: CASRAGRSSGANVLTF. The CDR3 DNA sequence: TGTGCCAGCAGGGCCGGGAGGAGCTCTGGGGCCAACGTCCTGACTTTC.

The chain uses TRBV5-4 and TRBJ2-3, with 7 bases lining up with TRBD2. Trimming cost V 0 bases and J 4 bases; bases outside gene matches: 8. The CDR3 covers 16 residues. Germline V CDR1 and CDR2: SGHNT, YYREEE (reference sequence). For the CDR3, the DNA is TGTGCCAGCAGCTTGGCCACGACTAGCAGCGCAGATACGCAGTATTTT. It translates to CASSLATTSSADTQYF. Combining the CDR3 with reference TRBV5-4 and TRBJ2-3 gives the whole variable domain ETGVTQSPTHLIKTRGQQVTLRCSSQSGHNTVSWYQQALGQGPQFIFQYYREEENGRGNFPPRFSGLQFPNYSSELNVNALELDDSALYLCASSLATTSSADTQYFGPGTRLTVL.

The chain links TRBV7-3 to TRBJ2-2, with 8 positions matching TRBD2. V dropped 1 base and J dropped 2; count of bases not matched to a gene: 12. The CDR3 extends over 19 amino acids. The germline gives CDR1 SGHTA, CDR2 FQGTGA. The chain's CDR3 is CASSLIGTRRVINTGELFF. The DNA of the CDR3 is TGTGCCAGCAGCTTAATAGGGACTAGGCGCGTAATAAACACCGGGGAGCTGTTTTTT.

The chain links TRBV6-4 to TRBJ2-5; 9 bases map to TRBD2. CDR3 length: 16 amino acids. The ends lost 2 bases at V and 3 bases at J; junction bases unmatched: 7. Germline V lookup: CDR1 MRHNA, CDR2 SNTAGT. This CDR3 reads CASSDEAGGPKETQYF. The CDR3 DNA reads TGTGCCAGCAGTGACGAGGCGGGAGGGCCGAAAGAGACCCAGTACTTC.

The chain uses TRBV6-5 and TRBJ1-4; D may be TRBD1 (6 bases). This CDR3 contains 13 residues. Germline V CDR1 and CDR2: MNHEY, SVGAGI. With 9 bases removed from V and 5 bases from J, the gap between germline ends came to 13 bases. CDR3 nucleotides: TGTGCCAGTACCAGGACAGCCAATGAAAAACTGTTTTTT. It codes for CASTRTANEKLFF.

The CDR3: CASSHRGQGGNIQYF. Here the CDR3 DNA reads TGTGCCAGCAGTCATCGGGGACAGGGGGGCAACATTCAGTACTTC. The chain recombines TRBV7-2 with TRBJ2-4; 11 nucleotides agree with TRBD1. This CDR3 comprises 15 residues. Germline-derived CDR1 and CDR2 are SGHTA and FQGNSA. V gave up 6 bases and J gave up 7 bases; unmatched junction bases: 8. The full variable domain, rest sourced from reference TRBV7-2 and TRBJ2-4, is GAGVSQSPSNKVTEKGKDVELRCDPISGHTALYWYRQSLGQGLEFLIYFQGNSAPDKSGLPSDRFSAERTGGSVSTLTIQRTQQEDSAVYLCASSHRGQGGNIQYFGAGTRLSVL.

This chain joins TRBV19 and TRBJ1-3; 7 positions agree with TRBD1. CDR3 length: 15 residues. The germline CDR1 and CDR2 sequences are LNHDA and SQIVND (reference sequence). V trimming: 10 bases; J trimming: 4 bases; junction bases outside the gene matches: 13. As DNA, the CDR3 is TGTGCCAAAATACAAAGGGGGCTCGAGGGAAACACCATATATTTT. Its translation is CAKIQRGLEGNTIYF.

V gene TRBV18 combines with J gene TRBJ2-2, with 7 bases identical to TRBD2. The trim removed 4 bases at V and 1 base at J, leaving 6 bases unmatched. CDR1 KGHSH and CDR2 LQKENI come from the germline V gene. This CDR3 spans 16 amino acids. The CDR3 loop reads CASSLTSEMNTGELFF. CDR3 in DNA: TGTGCCAGCTCACTAACTAGCGAGATGAACACCGGGGAGCTGTTTTTT.

The chain is built from TRBV9 and TRBJ2-7; D may be TRBD2 (5 bases). With 3 bases removed from V and 0 bases from J, the gap between germline ends came to 13 bases. Germline assignment: CDR1 SGDLS and CDR2 YYNGEE. The CDR3 covers 15 residues. The CDR3 loop is CASSAREGPSYEQYF. CDR3 coding DNA: TGTGCCAGCAGCGCTCGGGAAGGGCCCTCCTACGAGCAGTACTTC.

CDR3 in amino acids: CASSLGAQGVFNYGYTF. In DNA, the CDR3 is TGTGCCAGCAGCTTAGGAGCACAGGGGGTTTTTAACTATGGCTACACCTTC. The V and J genes are TRBV7-8 and TRBJ1-2, with TRBD1 matching over 8 bases. V shed 1 base, J shed 1 base, and the junction held 8 bases outside the gene matches. The CDR3 extends over 17 amino acids. The germline gives CDR1 SGHVS, CDR2 FQNEAQ.

The chain uses TRBV5-6 and TRBJ1-5, with D unresolved. The CDR3 totals 16 residues. Between the trimmed V and J ends, which lost 4 bases and 0 bases, there was a span of 14 bases. CDR1 and CDR2 (germline): SGHDT, YYEEEE. The CDR3, as DNA: TGTGCCAGCAGCCATTGGAGGGAGAATAGCAATCAGCCCCAGCATTTT. Protein sequence: CASSHWRENSNQPQHF.

This chain links TRBV4-3 with TRBJ1-4; D might be TRBD1 (6 bases). Deletions cut 5 bases from V and 8 bases from J, with 15 bases between. CDR1 is LGHNA, CDR2 YSLEER, per germline. The CDR3 loop spans 14 amino acids. CDR3 coding DNA: TGCGCCAGCAGCTGGAACAGGGTAGGAGAAAAACTGTTTTTT. The encoded protein is CASSWNRVGEKLFF.

The chain has TRBV4-2 and TRBJ1-1, with 8 bases aligning to TRBD1. The CDR3 sequence is 15 residues long. Trimming at V came to 4 bases and at J to 1 base, leaving 5 bases not matched to a gene. Looked up from germline, CDR1 is LGHNA and CDR2 is YNFKEQ. CDR3 sequence: CASSPGGQANTEAFF. The CDR3 nucleotides read TGTGCCAGCAGCCCCGGGGGACAGGCGAACACTGAAGCTTTCTTT.

This rearrangement joins TRBV19 to TRBJ2-6; a possible D gene is TRBD2 (6 bases). CDR1 is LNHDA, CDR2 SQIVND, per germline (reference sequence). The CDR3 loop spans 17 amino acids. The V gene lost 0 bases and the J gene lost 4 bases, with 13 bases spanning the gap. CDR3 in DNA: TGTGCCAGTAGTATAGACCGAGGGAGGAAAGGGGCCAACGTCCTGACTTTC. Its translation is CASSIDRGRKGANVLTF. The entire variable domain, with the rest obtained from reference TRBV19 and TRBJ2-6, is as follows: DGGITQSPKYLFRKEGQNVTLSCEQNLNHDAMYWYRQDPGQGLRLIYYSQIVNDFQKGDIAEGYSVSREKKESFPLTVTSAQKNPTAFYLCASSIDRGRKGANVLTFGAGSRLTVL.

The rearrangement joins TRBV5-6 to TRBJ1-5; weak D call: TRBD1 (6 bases). V lost 2 bases, J lost 0 bases, and 9 bases lay in between. In germline, CDR1 is SGHDT, CDR2 YYEEEE. The CDR3 runs to 15 residues. CDR3 sequence: CASSFYRDSNQPQHF. The DNA of the CDR3 is TGTGCCAGCAGCTTTTACAGGGATAGCAATCAGCCCCAGCATTTT.